This TCR beta chain was identified in a study of T cells in Graves' hyperthyroidism and ophthalmopathy. This clonotype was recorded at least ten times. Germline V CDR1 and CDR2: DFQATT, SNEGSKA (reference sequence). This CDR3 region has 17 residues. The trim removed 1 base at V and 7 bases at J, leaving 8 bases unmatched. Researchers amplified the TCR beta CDR3 regions from RNA transcripts. A set of HTBI primers served as the primers for a first-round RT-PCR of the TCR CDR3. TCRdb analysed the multiplex PCR reads with MiXCR anew, one entry per CDR3 protein. The table shows about 260,000 distinct CDR3 sequences, with about a sixth occurring only once. Clinicians diagnosed patients from clinical symptoms, serum thyroxine and TRAb, thyroid ultrasound and orbital computed tomography.

The chain recombines TRBV20-1 with TRBJ2-3, with 16 bases aligning to TRBD2. The sequence derives from a woman aged 18-29 years with Graves' ophthalmopathy. Sequenced material: blood. The CDR3 sequence: CSARVDGTSGGAYTQYF. CDR3 DNA: TGCAGTGCTAGAGTCGACGGGACTAGCGGGGGGGCCTATACGCAGTATTTT.